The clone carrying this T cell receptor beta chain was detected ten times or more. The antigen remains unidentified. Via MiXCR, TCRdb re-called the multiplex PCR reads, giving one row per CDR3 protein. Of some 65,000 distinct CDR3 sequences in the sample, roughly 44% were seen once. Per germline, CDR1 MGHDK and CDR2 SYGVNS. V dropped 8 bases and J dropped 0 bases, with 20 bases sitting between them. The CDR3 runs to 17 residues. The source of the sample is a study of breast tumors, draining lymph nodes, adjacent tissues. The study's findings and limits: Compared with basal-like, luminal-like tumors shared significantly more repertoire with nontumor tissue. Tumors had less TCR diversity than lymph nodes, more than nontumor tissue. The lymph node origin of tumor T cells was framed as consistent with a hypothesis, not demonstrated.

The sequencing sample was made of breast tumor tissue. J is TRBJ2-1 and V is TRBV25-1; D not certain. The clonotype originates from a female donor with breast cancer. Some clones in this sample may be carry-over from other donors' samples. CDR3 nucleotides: TGTGCCAGCTTCATCAACCCACCTGCACTCTCCTACAATGAGCAGTTCTTC. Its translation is CASFINPPALSYNEQFF.